These T cell receptor beta chains were read from a single sample in a study of beta chain features in type 1 diabetes. TCRdb keeps only in-frame clones here, not all; method: immunoSEQ multiplex PCR. The sample carries 600,000 or so clones, over 10% recorded once. Sequencing was carried out using naive CD4+ T cells from blood. The receptors originated from a man aged 25 to 40 with type 1 diabetes. Each CDR3 is given with its conserved first and last residue. The D gene is left open where the match is weak. Some rows have no size entry. The others give once, few or many, or a class for an expanded clone.

J: TRBJ2-7; D: TRBD1; size: few; V: TRBV5-1; DNA: TGCGCCAGCAGCTTGGTGGGGGACAGGAGTTACGAGCAGTACTTC; CDR3: CASSLVGDRSYEQYF
J: TRBJ1-4; D: NA; size: NA; V: TRBV29-1; DNA: TGCAGCGCGAGACAGTTTGCAACTAATGAAAAACTGTTTTTT; CDR3: CSARQFATNEKLFF
J: TRBJ1-2; D: TRBD1; size: few; V: TRBV9; DNA: TGTGCCAGCAGCGGCCGGGACAGAGGAGGAGGCTACACCTTC; CDR3: CASSGRDRGGGYTF
J: TRBJ2-1; D: TRBD1; size: few; V: TRBV7-9; DNA: TGTGCCAGCAGCCACCAACGCAGGGGGTACAATGAGCAGTTCTTC; CDR3: CASSHQRRGYNEQFF
J: TRBJ2-2; D: NA; size: few; V: TRBV28; DNA: TGTGCCAGCAGTTCGGGGACTCCCGGGGAGCTGTTTTTT; CDR3: CASSSGTPGELFF
J: TRBJ2-7; D: NA; size: NA; V: TRBV28; DNA: TGTGCCAGCAGGAACCCAGGTCGCTACGAGCAGTACTTC; CDR3: CASRNPGRYEQYF
J: TRBJ2-7; D: TRBD1; size: few; V: TRBV23-1; DNA: TGCGCCAGCAGTCAATCCCCAGGGGGCGAGCAGTACTTC; CDR3: CASSQSPGGEQYF
J: TRBJ2-5; D: TRBD1; size: NA; V: TRBV5-1; DNA: TGCGCCAGCAGCTTGTCCAACAGGGGGCAGTTGGAGACCCAGTACTTC; CDR3: CASSLSNRGQLETQYF
J: TRBJ1-2; D: TRBD1; size: few; V: TRBV28; DNA: TGTGCCACTGGGACAGGGAGGTATGGCTACACCTTC; CDR3: CATGTGRYGYTF
J: TRBJ2-5; D: TRBD2; size: NA; V: TRBV10-3; DNA: TGTGCCATCAGTGAGTCGAGAGGACTAGGGGTACAAGAGACCCAGTACTTC; CDR3: CAISESRGLGVQETQYF
J: TRBJ1-2; D: NA; size: NA; V: TRBV29-1; DNA: TGCAGCGTCGGGACACAGAACTATGGCTACACCTTC; CDR3: CSVGTQNYGYTF
J: TRBJ2-7; D: TRBD1; size: few; V: TRBV5-1; DNA: TGCGCCAGCAGCTTGATGGGACAGGGGTCGGACGAGCAGTACTTC; CDR3: CASSLMGQGSDEQYF
J: TRBJ2-7; D: TRBD1; size: NA; V: TRBV9; DNA: TGTGCCAGCAGCGGACAGGGTTGGAACGAGCAGTACTTC; CDR3: CASSGQGWNEQYF
J: TRBJ2-3; D: TRBD1; size: NA; V: TRBV7-2; DNA: TGTGCCAGCAGCCAATCAGGGGGCGCTCGAACAGATACGCAGTATTTT; CDR3: CASSQSGGARTDTQYF
J: TRBJ1-1; D: NA; size: NA; V: TRBV27; DNA: TGTGCCAGCATTATTGGGTATGGGAACACTGAAGCTTTCTTT; CDR3: CASIIGYGNTEAFF
J: TRBJ2-1; D: NA; size: NA; V: TRBV6-5; DNA: TGTGCCAGCAGTTACGGGACGGGCCTAGCGATAAAGTTCTTC; CDR3: CASSYGTGLAIKFF
J: TRBJ2-7; D: NA; size: NA; V: TRBV11-3; DNA: TGTGCCAGCAGCTTAATATCCCAGAGCGAGCAGTACTTC; CDR3: CASSLISQSEQYF
J: TRBJ2-5; D: NA; size: NA; V: TRBV7-3; DNA: TGTGCCAGCAGCTTACAGGGGAGCCAAGAGACCCAGTACTTC; CDR3: CASSLQGSQETQYF
J: TRBJ2-3; D: TRBD2; size: NA; V: TRBV2; DNA: TGTGCCAGCAGTTGGACTAGCGAAAGAGTAACAGATACGCAGTATTTT; CDR3: CASSWTSERVTDTQYF
J: TRBJ1-2; D: NA; size: few; V: TRBV5-1; DNA: TGCGCCAGCAGCGCAGGGACGGATAGAATGGTCTACACCTTC; CDR3: CASSAGTDRMVYTF
J: TRBJ1-2; D: NA; size: NA; V: TRBV7-2; DNA: TGTGCCAGCAGGGACACTGCTAACTATGGCTACACCTTC; CDR3: CASRDTANYGYTF